The T cell receptor (beta chain) under discussion was sequenced for a study of blood T cell repertoires in COVID-19. Study as a whole: Acute and convalescent COVID-19 specimens originated in the United States, Italy and Spain. PBMCs, B-cell-depleted T cells, or T cells provided the cDNA or gDNA that made up the material.

CDR1 is MGHRA and CDR2 is YSYEKL in the germline V gene. After removal of 1 base from V and 4 bases from J, the junction contained 2 bases not matched to a gene. The CDR3 totals 15 residues. Using immunoSEQ multiplex PCR, the repertoire was profiled, and TCRdb retains in-frame clones only, with some absent. Of 200,000 to 250,000 clones detected, about 85% appear once; the ten largest clones hold approximately 1.8%. The source of this sequence is a man aged 65 to 79 with acute or convalescent COVID-19. Specimen: peripheral blood. The rearrangement joins TRBV4-1 to TRBJ1-2; 11 bases match TRBD1. CDR3 amino acids: CASSQAGQGGYGYTF. CDR3 DNA sequence: TGCGCCAGCAGCCAAGCGGGACAGGGGGGCTATGGCTACACCTTC.